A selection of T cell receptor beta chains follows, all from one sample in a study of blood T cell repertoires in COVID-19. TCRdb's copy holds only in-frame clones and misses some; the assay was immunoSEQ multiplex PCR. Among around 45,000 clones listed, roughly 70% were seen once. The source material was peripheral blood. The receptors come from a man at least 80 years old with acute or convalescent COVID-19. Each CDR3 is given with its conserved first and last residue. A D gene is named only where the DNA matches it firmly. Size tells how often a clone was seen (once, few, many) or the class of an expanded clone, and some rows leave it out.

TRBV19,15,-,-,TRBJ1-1,TGTGCCACCGCGGGGGGCTCGTATAAGGTCACTGAAGCTTTCTTT,CATAGGSYKVTEAFF
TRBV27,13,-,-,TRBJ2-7,TGTGCCAGCAGTATCAACAGAGATTACGAGCAGTACTTC,CASSINRDYEQYF
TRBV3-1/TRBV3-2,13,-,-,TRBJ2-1,TGTGCCAGCAGCCAAGAGGGCAGGGCGGAGCAGTTCTTC,CASSQEGRAEQFF
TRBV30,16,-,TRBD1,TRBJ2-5,TGTGCCTGGACCACCGGCGGACAGGGCAGACGAGAGACCCAGTACTTC,CAWTTGGQGRRETQYF
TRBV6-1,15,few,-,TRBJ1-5,TGTGCCAGCAGTGAATGGGGCAGGGAAGGTCAGCCCCAGCATTTT,CASSEWGREGQPQHF
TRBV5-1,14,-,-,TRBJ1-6,TGCGCCAGCAGCTCGGGAGGACGGGATTCACCCCTCCACTTT,CASSSGGRDSPLHF
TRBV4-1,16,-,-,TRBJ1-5,TGCGCCAGCAGCCAAGACGCGACGCCGGCGGGTCAGCCCCAGCATTTT,CASSQDATPAGQPQHF
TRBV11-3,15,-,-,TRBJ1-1,TGTGCCAGCAGCCCCCGATCCCGACAAAACACTGAAGCTTTCTTT,CASSPRSRQNTEAFF
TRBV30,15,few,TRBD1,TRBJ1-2,TGTGCCTGGAGACGGGACAGGGCGGTACATTATGGCTACACCTTC,CAWRRDRAVHYGYTF
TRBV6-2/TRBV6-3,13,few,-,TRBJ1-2,TGTGCCAGCAGTTTCAGGGGTAACTATGGCTACACCTTC,CASSFRGNYGYTF
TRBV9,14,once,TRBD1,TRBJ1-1,TGTGCCAGCAGCGCCGGGACAGAGAACACTGAAGCTTTCTTT,CASSAGTENTEAFF
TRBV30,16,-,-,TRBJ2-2,TGTGCCTGGAGTCCCTCCGGGACCAGGGGGGCCGGGGAGCTGTTTTTT,CAWSPSGTRGAGELFF